This T cell receptor beta chain stems from a study of molecular identifiers for immune sequencing clone quantification. TCRdb re-called the PCR reads through MiXCR, storing one row per CDR3 protein. The table has approximately 63,000 distinct CDR3 sequences, around a fifth seen once. There are many counts of this clonotype. The germline gives CDR1 SGHDT, CDR2 YYEEEE. The CDR3 runs 16 residues. Trimming left V 0 bases short and J 3 bases short, with 12 bases between. V is TRBV5-6 and J is TRBJ1-4, with D perhaps matching TRBD1 (5 bases). The TCR originated in a human donor in good health. Some libraries in this study had Jurkat cell RNA spiked in. Sequenced sample: naive CD8+ T cells from blood, with Jurkat cell RNA spiked in. The subset was: FACS-sorted CD8+CD4-CCR7+CD45RA+ naive T cells. In nucleotides, the CDR3 is TGTGCCAGCAGCTTGGGAGGGGTAGCGGCTAATGAAAAACTGTTTTTT. Residues: CASSLGGVAANEKLFF.